Only a few counts were recorded for the clone carrying this T cell receptor (beta chain). The antigen remains unidentified. Germline assignment: CDR1 MGHDK and CDR2 SYGVNS. CDR3 size: 14 residues. The V end lost 5 bases, the J end lost 4 bases, and 12 bases lay between the germline ends. The second PCR ran about 6 to 12 cycles with a sample-barcoded 5' primer and J-beta primers. MiXCR, applied by TCRdb to the 5' RACE reads, yields one record per CDR3 protein. The table lists more than 1 million distinct CDR3 sequences, around 45% of them singletons. The data originate from a study of blood T cells in healthy people across ages. Turning to the study itself: Template switching captured about one barcoded beta molecule per two T cells. Whole-study results and caveats: The diversity estimates, figures obtained from one million T cells, were considered underestimates.

Extracted total RNA amounted to at least 5 micrograms for each sample. The specimen was blood. The J gene is TRBJ2-1, the V gene TRBV25-1; no reliable D call. This TCR was sampled from a woman in her fifties or sixties in good health. CDR3 sequence: CASSLTATYNEQFF. DNA for the CDR3: TGTGCCAGCAGTCTGACCGCTACGTACAATGAGCAGTTCTTC.